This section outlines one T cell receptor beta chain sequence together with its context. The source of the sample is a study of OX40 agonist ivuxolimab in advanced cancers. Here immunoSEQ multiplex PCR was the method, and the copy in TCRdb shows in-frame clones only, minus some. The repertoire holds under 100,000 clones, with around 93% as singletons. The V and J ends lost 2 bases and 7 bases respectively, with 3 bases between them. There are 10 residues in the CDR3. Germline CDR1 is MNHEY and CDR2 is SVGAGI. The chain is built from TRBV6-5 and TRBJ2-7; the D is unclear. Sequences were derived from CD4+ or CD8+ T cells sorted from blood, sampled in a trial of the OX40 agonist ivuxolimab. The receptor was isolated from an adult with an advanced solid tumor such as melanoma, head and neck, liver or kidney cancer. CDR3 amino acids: CASSYPEQYF. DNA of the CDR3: TGTGCCAGCAGTTACCCTGAGCAGTACTTC.